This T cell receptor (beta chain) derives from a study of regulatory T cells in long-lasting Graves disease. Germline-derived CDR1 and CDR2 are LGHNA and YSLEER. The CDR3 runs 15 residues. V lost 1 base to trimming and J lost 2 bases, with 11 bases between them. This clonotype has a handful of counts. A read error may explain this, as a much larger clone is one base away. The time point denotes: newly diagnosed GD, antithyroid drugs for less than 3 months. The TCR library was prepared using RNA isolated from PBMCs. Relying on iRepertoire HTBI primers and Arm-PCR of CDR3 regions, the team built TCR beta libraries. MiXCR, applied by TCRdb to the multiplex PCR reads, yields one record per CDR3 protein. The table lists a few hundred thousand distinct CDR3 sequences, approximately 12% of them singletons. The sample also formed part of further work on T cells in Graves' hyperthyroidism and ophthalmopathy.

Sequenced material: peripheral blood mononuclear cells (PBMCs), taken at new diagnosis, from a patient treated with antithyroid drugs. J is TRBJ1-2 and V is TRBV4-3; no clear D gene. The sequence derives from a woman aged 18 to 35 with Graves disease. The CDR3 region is CASSQVRAANYGYTF. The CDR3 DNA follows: TGCGCCAGCAGCCAAGTTAGGGCAGCCAACTATGGCTACACCTTC.